The 21 T cell receptor beta chains given below trace back to one sample, sequenced in a study of CD8+CD57+ T cells in acquired aplastic anemia. CDR3 and TCR beta VDJ profiling relied on genomic DNA as the template. MiXCR was run by TCRdb on the reads, yielding one entry per CDR3 protein. The sample yields approximately 130,000 distinct CDR3 sequences, 35% to 50% seen once. The sequenced sample was sorted CD4+, CD8+, or CD8+CD57+ T cells (not recorded which) from PBMCs. Receptors originate from a human donor in good health, serving as a control.

This rearrangement joins TRBV15 to TRBJ1-5; D is uncertain. The CDR3 totals 16 residues. V lost 1 base and J lost 3, with 13 bases in between. Germline CDR1 LNHNV, CDR2 YYDKDF (reference sequence). In DNA form, the CDR3 reads TGTGCCACCAGCAGAGGTAACGACGACTACAATCAGCCCCAGCATTTT. Translating gives CATSRGNDDYNQPQHF.

This clonotype was seen a handful of times. The V call is TRBV3-1, the J call TRBJ1-1; D not certain. CDR3 length: 15 residues. V was cut by 2 bases and J by 5 bases, with 15 bases left in between. Germline values: CDR1 LGHDT, CDR2 YNNKEL (reference sequence). The CDR3 loop reads CASSQHPGGGTEAFF. For the CDR3, the DNA is TGTGCCAGCAGCCAACACCCCGGAGGTGGAACTGAAGCTTTCTTT.

J is TRBJ1-5 and V is TRBV24-1; no clear D. The CDR3 has 12 residues. Trimming cost V 3 bases and J 9 bases, with 8 bases left between them. Per germline, CDR1 KGHDR and CDR2 SFDVKD. CDR3 protein: CATSDPPGPQHF. CDR3 bases: TGTGCCACCAGTGATCCACCCGGGCCCCAGCATTTT.

The chain is built from TRBV19 and TRBJ1-1, with D hard to call. V was pared by 8 bases and J by 4 bases, with 14 bases between. Germline V CDR1 and CDR2: LNHDA, SQIVND (reference sequence). The CDR3 extends over 13 amino acids. In DNA, the CDR3 is TGTGCCAGTGGTACCACGGTGAGCACTGAAGCTTTCTTT. This sequence encodes CASGTTVSTEAFF.

A word on this clonotype: This may arise from a read error, as a much more abundant clone is one base away. This CDR3 reads CASSLAGQGVNTEALF. The DNA of the CDR3 is TGCGCCAGCAGCCTCGCGGGACAGGGGGTGAACACTGAAGCTCTCTTT. This chain connects TRBV4-1 to TRBJ1-1; 11 bases map to TRBD1. The CDR3 is made up of 16 amino acids. Per the germline V gene, CDR1 is MGHRA and CDR2 is YSYEKL.

This clonotype is classed as medium-sized. The rearrangement links TRBV29-1 to TRBJ1-2, with TRBD1 as a possible D gene (5 bases). CDR1 and CDR2 (germline): SQVTM, ANQGSEA. Trimming shortened V by 4 bases and J by 0 bases, and 9 bases separated the two germline ends. The CDR3 is made up of 13 amino acids. This CDR3 is CSVGAGTNYGYTF. DNA of the CDR3: TGCAGCGTTGGGGCAGGGACTAACTATGGCTACACCTTC. Full variable domain (outside the CDR3, taken from reference TRBV29-1 and TRBJ1-2): SAVISQKPSRDICQRGTSLTIQCQVDSQVTMMFWYRQQPGQSLTLIATANQGSEATYESGFVIDKFPISRPNLTFSTLTVSNMSPEDSSIYLCSVGAGTNYGYTFGSGTRLTVV.

This clonotype appeared many times. The V and J genes are TRBV10-1 and TRBJ1-1, with 7 bases fitting TRBD1. Trimming at V came to 4 bases and at J to 10 bases, leaving 12 bases not matched to a gene. Germline CDR1 reads WNHNN; CDR2 reads SYGVQD (reference sequence). The CDR3 totals 14 residues. The CDR3: CASSGGTDIWGAFF. The CDR3, as DNA: TGCGCCAGCAGTGGAGGGACAGATATCTGGGGAGCTTTCTTT.

This clonotype was detected many times. V is TRBV10-2 and J is TRBJ1-1; TRBD1 matches at 8 bases. Germline V gene lookup returns CDR1 WSHSY and CDR2 SAAADI. The CDR3 is 13 residues long. Losses at the gene ends were 6 bases for V and 6 bases for J; bases not matched to a gene: 6. The CDR3, as DNA: TGCGCCAGCAGAGGGACAGGTGGATCTGAAGCTTTCTTT. It yields the protein CASRGTGGSEAFF.

Turning to this clonotype: The junction does not match germline at one end; this may be a read error. The rearrangement uses TRBV29-1 and TRBJ2-7; no clear D. The length of the CDR3 is 15 residues. Germline V gene sequence: CDR1 SQVTM, CDR2 ANQGSEA. CDR3 sequence (DNA): TGCAGCGTTGACCAAGCCTCGGACGGGTCCTACGAGCGGTACTTC. It encodes CSVDQASDGSYERYF.

As for this clonotype: One end of the junction does not line up with germline, which may come from a read error. The chain couples TRBV25-1 to TRBJ2-1; TRBD2 matches at 14 bases. CDR3 size: 14 residues. Germline CDR1 reads MGHDK; CDR2 reads SYGVNS. The DNA of the CDR3 is TGTGCCTGCAGACTAGCGGGAGGGTACGATGAGCAGTTCTTC. Amino acid sequence: CACRLAGGYDEQFF.

This clonotype was observed many times. J is TRBJ1-4 and V is TRBV20-1; 7 nucleotides line up with TRBD1. The V segment lost 3 bases and the J segment 7 bases; nucleotides outside the gene matches: 8. Germline CDR1 DFQATT, CDR2 SNEGSKA (reference sequence). This CDR3 contains 14 residues. CDR3: CSARDRRVSEKLFF. As DNA, the CDR3 is TGCAGTGCTAGGGACAGGAGGGTCAGTGAAAAACTGTTTTTT.

In its sample, this clonotype was seen a few times. V is TRBV29-1 and J is TRBJ1-4; tentative D call: TRBD1 (5 bases). This CDR3 has 14 amino acids. Germline lookup yields CDR1 SQVTM and CDR2 ANQGSEA. The CDR3 protein is CSGGESQTNEKLFF. The CDR3, as DNA: TGCAGTGGGGGGGAATCGCAAACTAATGAAAAACTGTTTTTT.

This clonotype was observed a single time. The CDR3 protein is CASRAGAGYGYTF. As DNA, the CDR3 is TGTGCCAGCAGGGCCGGGGCGGGCTATGGCTACACCTTC. V gene TRBV2 combines with J gene TRBJ1-2, with a weak D call TRBD1 (5 bases). This CDR3 is built from 13 residues. In germline, CDR1 is SNHLY, CDR2 FYNNEI. Trimming removed 6 bases from V and 4 bases from J, with 12 bases in between.

The chain uses TRBV12-5 and TRBJ2-2, with D possibly matching TRBD1 (6 bases). Germline CDR1 LGHNT, CDR2 FRNRAP. The CDR3 contains 19 residues. V lost 0 bases and J lost 0, with 17 bases in between. The CDR3 bases are TGTGCTAGTGGTTTGGTACGTGACGGACAGAACCCGAACACCGGGGAGCTGTTTTTT. Amino acids: CASGLVRDGQNPNTGELFF.

This rearrangement joins TRBV5-1 to TRBJ1-2; D is ambiguous. Germline V gene sequence: CDR1 SGHRS, CDR2 YFSETQ. With 0 bases removed from V and 6 bases from J, the gap between germline ends came to 6 bases. The CDR3 covers 12 residues. The DNA of the CDR3 is TGCGCCAGCAGCTTGGGGTTTGATGGCTACACCTTC. It codes for CASSLGFDGYTF.

This clonotype was detected only once. The chain employs TRBV6-1 and TRBJ2-7, with D tentatively TRBD2 (6 bases). From germline, CDR1 is MNHNS and CDR2 SASEGT. The length of the CDR3 is 18 residues. V was clipped by 3 bases and J by 2 bases, with 23 bases between them. The CDR3 nucleotides read TGTGCCAGCAGTGAGAGAACTGGCGGGACCGTTTCCACCTACGAGCAGTACTTC. This encodes CASSERTGGTVSTYEQYF.

The DNA of the CDR3 is TGTGCCAGCCTACCCGCCCGACTAGCGGGGGGGATCAATGAGCAGTTCTTC. Its protein is CASLPARLAGGINEQFF. The rearrangement joins TRBV12-3 or TRBV12-4 to TRBJ2-1, with 14 nucleotides matching TRBD2. With V trimmed by 8 bases and J by 6 bases, 12 bases remained unmatched. This CDR3 has 17 residues.

As for this clonotype: One end of the junction fails to match germline, which may point to a read error. The V gene is TRBV10-2, the J gene TRBJ2-3; tentative D call: TRBD2 (5 bases). The CDR3 loop spans 12 amino acids. The germline CDR1 and CDR2 sequences are WSHSY and SAAADI. CDR3 DNA: TGTGCCAGCAGCGCCGGGGCAGATACGCAGTATTTT. Its protein product is CASSAGADTQYF.

This clonotype has more than one count but fewer than ten. The chain is built from TRBV30 and TRBJ1-1, with D maybe TRBD1 (5 bases). This CDR3 contains 14 residues. V was trimmed by 0 bases and J by 1 base, leaving 9 bases between them. Looked up from germline, CDR1 is GTSNPN and CDR2 is SVGIG (reference sequence). The CDR3 bases are TGTGCCTGGAGTGTACTGCAGGGGAACACTGAAGCTTTCTTT. Amino acid sequence: CAWSVLQGNTEAFF.

The sample holds a few counts of this clonotype. The chain employs TRBV29-1 and TRBJ1-6; TRBD1 might be the D (6 bases). V lost 4 bases and J lost 7, with 17 bases in between. Per germline, CDR1 SQVTM and CDR2 ANQGSEA. There are 15 residues in the CDR3. CDR3 in amino acids: CSVVEGQGTNSPLHF. CDR3 DNA: TGCAGCGTTGTAGAGGGTCAGGGGACCAATTCACCCCTCCACTTT.

This clonotype occurred many times. This CDR3 is CSASRAGNTGELFF. The CDR3 DNA reads as TGCAGTGCTAGTCGCGCGGGGAACACCGGGGAGCTGTTTTTT. The V gene is TRBV20-1, the J gene TRBJ2-2; weak D call: TRBD2 (5 bases). This CDR3 has 14 residues. Per germline, CDR1 DFQATT and CDR2 SNEGSKA (reference sequence). The germline V and J ends were trimmed by 3 bases and 1 base, with 9 bases remaining between them.